What follows describes a single T cell receptor (beta chain). The target antigen is unknown. This specimen comes from a study of monozygotic twins with inflammatory bowel disease. CDR3 length equals 14 residues. Germline V gene sequence: CDR1 SGHRS, CDR2 YFSETQ. Study-level points and caveats: Support for a single strong signal or clonotype associated with IBD was absent.

TCRdb reprocessed the 5' RACE reads and reports one entry per CDR3 protein, with no DNA. Its clone listing holds around 380,000 distinct CDR3 sequences. This chain uses TRBV5-1 with TRBJ2-7; TCRdb reports TRBD1, a call that lacks DNA to check it against. Material: blood. This sequence was found in a human donor with ulcerative colitis or Crohn's disease, or a healthy co-twin of an affected twin (not recorded which). The CDR3 loop reads CASSVDREAYEQYF.